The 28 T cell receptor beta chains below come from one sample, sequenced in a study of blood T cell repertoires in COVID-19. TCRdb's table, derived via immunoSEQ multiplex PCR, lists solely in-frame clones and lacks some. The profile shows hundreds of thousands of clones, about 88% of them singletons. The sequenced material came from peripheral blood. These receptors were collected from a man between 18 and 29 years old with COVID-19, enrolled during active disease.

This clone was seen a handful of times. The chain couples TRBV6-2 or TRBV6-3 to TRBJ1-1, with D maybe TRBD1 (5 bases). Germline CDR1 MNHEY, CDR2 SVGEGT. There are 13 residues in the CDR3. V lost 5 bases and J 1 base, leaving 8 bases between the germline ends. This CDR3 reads CASSLDRNTEAFF. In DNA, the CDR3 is TGTGCCAGCAGTCTCGACAGGAACACTGAAGCTTTCTTT.

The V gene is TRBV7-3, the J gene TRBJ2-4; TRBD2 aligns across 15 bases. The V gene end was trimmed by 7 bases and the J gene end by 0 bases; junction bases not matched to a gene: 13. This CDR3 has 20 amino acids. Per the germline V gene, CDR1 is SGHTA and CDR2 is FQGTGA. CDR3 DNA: TGTGCCAGCACCCCAGTCCGGACTAGCGGGAGGGAACTAGCCAAAAACATTCAGTACTTC. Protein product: CASTPVRTSGRELAKNIQYF.

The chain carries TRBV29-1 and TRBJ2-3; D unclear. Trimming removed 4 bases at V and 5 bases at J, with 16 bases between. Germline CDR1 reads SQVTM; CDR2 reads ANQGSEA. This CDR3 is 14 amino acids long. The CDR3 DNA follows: TGCAGCGTTGGCCCAGGTGGGCTGGGAGATACGCAGTATTTT. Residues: CSVGPGGLGDTQYF.

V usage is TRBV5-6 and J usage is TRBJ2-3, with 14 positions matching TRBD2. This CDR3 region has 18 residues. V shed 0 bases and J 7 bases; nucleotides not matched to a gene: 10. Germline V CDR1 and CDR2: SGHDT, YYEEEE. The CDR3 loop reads CASSLGLAGGPDLNTQYF. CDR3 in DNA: TGTGCCAGCAGCTTGGGACTAGCGGGAGGGCCAGACTTGAATACGCAGTATTTT.

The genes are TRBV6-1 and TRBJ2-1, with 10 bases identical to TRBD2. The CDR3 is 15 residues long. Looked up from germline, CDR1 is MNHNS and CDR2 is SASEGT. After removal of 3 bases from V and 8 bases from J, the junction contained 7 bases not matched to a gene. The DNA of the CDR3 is TGTGCCAGCAGTGACGGGGCAGGGACTAGCGATGAGCAGTTCTTC. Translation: CASSDGAGTSDEQFF.

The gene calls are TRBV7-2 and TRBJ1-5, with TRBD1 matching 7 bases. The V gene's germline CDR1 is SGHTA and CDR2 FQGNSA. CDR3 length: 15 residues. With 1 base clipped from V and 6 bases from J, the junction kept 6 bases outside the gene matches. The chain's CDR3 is CASSLGRGLGQPQHF. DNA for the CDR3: TGTGCCAGCAGCTTAGGGAGGGGGCTCGGTCAGCCCCAGCATTTT. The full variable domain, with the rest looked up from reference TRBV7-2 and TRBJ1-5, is GAGVSQSPSNKVTEKGKDVELRCDPISGHTALYWYRQSLGQGLEFLIYFQGNSAPDKSGLPSDRFSAERTGGSVSTLTIQRTQQEDSAVYLCASSLGRGLGQPQHFGDGTRLSIL.

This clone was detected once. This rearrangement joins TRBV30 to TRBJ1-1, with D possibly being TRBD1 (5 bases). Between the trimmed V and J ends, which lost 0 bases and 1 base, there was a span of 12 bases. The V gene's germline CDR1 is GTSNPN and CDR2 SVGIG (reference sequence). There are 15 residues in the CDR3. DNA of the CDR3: TGTGCCTGGAGTGTACTTGGGGGGACGAACACTGAAGCTTTCTTT. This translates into CAWSVLGGTNTEAFF.

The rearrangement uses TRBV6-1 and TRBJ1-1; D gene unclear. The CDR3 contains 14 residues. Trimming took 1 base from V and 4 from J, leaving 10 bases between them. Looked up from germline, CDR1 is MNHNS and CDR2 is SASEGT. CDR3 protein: CASSEGLLATEAFF. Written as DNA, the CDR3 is TGTGCCAGCAGTGAAGGACTGCTTGCCACTGAAGCTTTCTTT.

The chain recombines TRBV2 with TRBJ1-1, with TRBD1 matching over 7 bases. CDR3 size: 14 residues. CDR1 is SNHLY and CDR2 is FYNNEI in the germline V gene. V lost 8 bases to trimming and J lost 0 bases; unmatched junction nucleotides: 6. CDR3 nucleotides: TGTGCCAGCCGGGGACAGCTCATGAACACTGAAGCTTTCTTT. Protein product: CASRGQLMNTEAFF.

The CDR3 region is CASSLAGSPHGTQYF. CDR3 bases: TGTGCCAGCAGTTTAGCGGGGAGTCCACATGGGACCCAGTACTTC. The chain links TRBV27 to TRBJ2-5; D is perhaps TRBD2 (6 bases). CDR1 and CDR2 (germline): MNHEY, SMNVEV (reference sequence). The CDR3 is 15 amino acids. With 2 bases removed from V and 7 bases from J, the gap between germline ends came to 17 bases.

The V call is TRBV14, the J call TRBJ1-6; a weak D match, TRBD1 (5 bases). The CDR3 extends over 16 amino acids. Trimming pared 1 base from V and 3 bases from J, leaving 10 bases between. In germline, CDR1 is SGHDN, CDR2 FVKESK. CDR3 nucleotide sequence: TGTGCCAGCAGCCAAGCTTTCAGGGACTATAATTCACCCCTCCACTTT. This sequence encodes CASSQAFRDYNSPLHF.

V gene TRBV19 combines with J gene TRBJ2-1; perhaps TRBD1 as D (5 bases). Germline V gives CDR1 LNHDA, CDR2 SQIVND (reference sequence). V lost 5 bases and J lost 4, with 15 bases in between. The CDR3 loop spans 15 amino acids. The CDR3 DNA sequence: TGTGCCAGTAGTCAACAGGTGGGGCGGTACAATGAGCAGTTCTTC. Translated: CASSQQVGRYNEQFF.

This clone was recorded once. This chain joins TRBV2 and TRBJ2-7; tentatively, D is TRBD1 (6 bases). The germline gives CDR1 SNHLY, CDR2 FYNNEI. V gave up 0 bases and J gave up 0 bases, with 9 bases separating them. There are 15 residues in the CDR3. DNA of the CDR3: TGTGCCAGCAGTGAAGCGGGGGCGACCTCCTACGAGCAGTACTTC. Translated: CASSEAGATSYEQYF. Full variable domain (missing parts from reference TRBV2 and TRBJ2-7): EPEVTQTPSHQVTQMGQEVILRCVPISNHLYFYWYRQILGQKVEFLVSFYNNEISEKSEIFDDQFSVERPDGSNFTLKIRSTKLEDSAMYFCASSEAGATSYEQYFGPGTRLTVT.

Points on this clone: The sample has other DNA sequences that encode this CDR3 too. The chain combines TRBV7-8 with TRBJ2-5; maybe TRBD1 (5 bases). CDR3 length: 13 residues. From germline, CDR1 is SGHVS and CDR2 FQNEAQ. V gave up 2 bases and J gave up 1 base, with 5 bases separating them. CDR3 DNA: TGTGCCAGCAGCTTACAGGGCCAAGAGACCCAGTACTTC. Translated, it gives CASSLQGQETQYF.

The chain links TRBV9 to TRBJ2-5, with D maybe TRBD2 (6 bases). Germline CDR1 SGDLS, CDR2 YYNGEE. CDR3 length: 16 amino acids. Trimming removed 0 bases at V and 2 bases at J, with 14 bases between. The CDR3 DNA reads TGTGCCAGCAGCGTAGGCGGGGCAGGGTCACAAGAGACCCAGTACTTC. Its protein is CASSVGGAGSQETQYF.

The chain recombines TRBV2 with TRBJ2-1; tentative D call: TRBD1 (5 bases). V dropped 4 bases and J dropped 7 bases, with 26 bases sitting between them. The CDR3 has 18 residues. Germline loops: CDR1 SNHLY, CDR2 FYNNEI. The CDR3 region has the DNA TGTGCCAGCAGTGGGTCTTCTGGGGCAGCCTCAATCAAGAATGAGCAGTTCTTC. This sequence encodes CASSGSSGAASIKNEQFF.

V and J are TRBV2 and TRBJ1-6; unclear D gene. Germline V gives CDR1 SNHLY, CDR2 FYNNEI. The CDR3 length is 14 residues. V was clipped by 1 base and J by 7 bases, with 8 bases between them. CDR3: CASSEGAANSPLHF. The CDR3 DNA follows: TGTGCCAGCAGTGAAGGCGCGGCAAATTCACCCCTCCACTTT. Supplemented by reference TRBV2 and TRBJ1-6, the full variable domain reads EPEVTQTPSHQVTQMGQEVILRCVPISNHLYFYWYRQILGQKVEFLVSFYNNEISEKSEIFDDQFSVERPDGSNFTLKIRSTKLEDSAMYFCASSEGAANSPLHFGNGTRLTVT.

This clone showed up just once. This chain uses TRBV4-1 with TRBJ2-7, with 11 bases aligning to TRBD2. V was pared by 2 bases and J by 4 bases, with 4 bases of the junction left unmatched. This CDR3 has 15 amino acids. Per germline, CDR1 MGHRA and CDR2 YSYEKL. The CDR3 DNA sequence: TGCGCCAGCAGCCAACCGACTAGCGGGACATACGAGCAGTACTTC. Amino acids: CASSQPTSGTYEQYF.

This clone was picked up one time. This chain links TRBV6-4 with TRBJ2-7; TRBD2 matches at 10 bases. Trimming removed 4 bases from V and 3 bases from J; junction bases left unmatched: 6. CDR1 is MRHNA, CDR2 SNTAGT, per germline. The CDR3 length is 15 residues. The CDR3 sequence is CASSGTSGKFYEQYF. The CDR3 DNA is TGTGCCAGCAGTGGCACTAGCGGGAAGTTCTACGAGCAGTACTTC.

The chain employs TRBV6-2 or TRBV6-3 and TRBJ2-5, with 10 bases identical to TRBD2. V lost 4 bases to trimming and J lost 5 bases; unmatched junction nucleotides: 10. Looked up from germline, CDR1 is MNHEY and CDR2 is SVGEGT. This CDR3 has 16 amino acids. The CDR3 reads CASSSRPGLARETQYF. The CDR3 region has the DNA TGTGCCAGCAGTTCAAGGCCGGGACTAGCGAGGGAGACCCAGTACTTC.

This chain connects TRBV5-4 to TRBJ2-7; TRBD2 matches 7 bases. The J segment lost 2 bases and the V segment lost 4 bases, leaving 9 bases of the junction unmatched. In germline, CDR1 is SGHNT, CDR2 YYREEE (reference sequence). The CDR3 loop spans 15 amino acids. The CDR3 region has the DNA TGTGCCAGCAGCCGAAGGGGAGGGGCAACCTACGAGCAGTACTTC. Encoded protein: CASSRRGGATYEQYF.

The CDR3 spells CASRGSDREAYEQYF. In nucleotides, the CDR3 is TGTGCCAGCAGGGGGTCGGACAGGGAGGCCTACGAGCAGTACTTC. The chain is built from TRBV6-5 and TRBJ2-7, with 8 nucleotides matching TRBD1. The J segment lost 2 bases and the V segment lost 6 bases, leaving 9 bases of the junction unmatched. Germline CDR1 reads MNHEY; CDR2 reads SVGAGI. The CDR3 length is 15 residues.

DNA for the CDR3: TGCGCCAGCAGCGGCTGGGACACCTCCTACGAGCAGTACTTC. This encodes CASSGWDTSYEQYF. The chain carries TRBV5-1 and TRBJ2-7, with a weak D call TRBD1 (6 bases). This CDR3 contains 14 residues. Germline lookup yields CDR1 SGHRS and CDR2 YFSETQ. Trimming took off 4 bases at V and 0 bases at J, with 11 bases between the two ends.

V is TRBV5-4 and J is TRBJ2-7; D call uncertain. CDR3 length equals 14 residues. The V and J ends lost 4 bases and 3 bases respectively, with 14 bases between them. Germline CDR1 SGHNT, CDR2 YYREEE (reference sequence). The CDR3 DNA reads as TGTGCCAGCAGCCGTAAAGGAGACGTCTACGAGCAGTACTTC. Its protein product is CASSRKGDVYEQYF.

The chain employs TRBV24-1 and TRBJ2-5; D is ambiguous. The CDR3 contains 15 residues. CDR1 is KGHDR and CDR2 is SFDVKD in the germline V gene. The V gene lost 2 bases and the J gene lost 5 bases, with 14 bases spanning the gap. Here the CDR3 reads CATSDSLRGWETQYF. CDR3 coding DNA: TGTGCCACCAGTGATTCTCTGCGAGGATGGGAGACCCAGTACTTC.

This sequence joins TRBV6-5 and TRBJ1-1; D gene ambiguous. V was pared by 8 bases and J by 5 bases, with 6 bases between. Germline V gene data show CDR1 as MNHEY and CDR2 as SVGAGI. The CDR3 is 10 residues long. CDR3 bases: TGTGCCAGCGGGAGGACTGAAGCTTTCTTT. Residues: CASGRTEAFF.

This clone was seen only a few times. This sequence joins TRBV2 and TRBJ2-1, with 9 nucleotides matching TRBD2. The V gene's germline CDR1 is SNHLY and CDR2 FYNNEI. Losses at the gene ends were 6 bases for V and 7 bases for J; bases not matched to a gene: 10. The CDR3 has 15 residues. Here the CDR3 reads CASRGAAGGRNEQFF. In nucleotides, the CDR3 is TGTGCCAGCAGGGGGGCAGCGGGGGGCCGGAATGAGCAGTTCTTC. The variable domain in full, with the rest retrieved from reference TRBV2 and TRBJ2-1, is EPEVTQTPSHQVTQMGQEVILRCVPISNHLYFYWYRQILGQKVEFLVSFYNNEISEKSEIFDDQFSVERPDGSNFTLKIRSTKLEDSAMYFCASRGAAGGRNEQFFGPGTRLTVL.

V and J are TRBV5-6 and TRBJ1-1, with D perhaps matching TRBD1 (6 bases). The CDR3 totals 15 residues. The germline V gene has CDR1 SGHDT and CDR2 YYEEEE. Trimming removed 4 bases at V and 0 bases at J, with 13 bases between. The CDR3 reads CASSGGQYMNTEAFF. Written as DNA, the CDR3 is TGTGCCAGCAGCGGCGGACAGTACATGAACACTGAAGCTTTCTTT.